Listed below are T cell receptor beta chains from one sample, sequenced in a study of T cell repertoires in cytomegalovirus infection. TCRdb recomputed calls from the reads with MiXCR, one row per CDR3 protein. The sample holds 55,000 to 70,000 distinct CDR3 sequences; around 21% are singletons and the top ten take 60% to 85%. These receptors have no identified antigens. Sequencing was carried out using PBMCs, sequenced either directly or after in vitro stimulation (not recorded which). These receptors all stem from a human donor in good health (CMV status not recorded). Some clones in this sample may be carry-over from other donors' samples. Both conserved end residues are part of each CDR3. The order of the fields is V gene, D gene, J gene, clone size, CDR3 DNA, CDR3 protein. The D gene is left open where the match is weak. Size tells how often a clone was seen (once, few, many) or the class of an expanded clone, and some rows leave it out.

TRBV7-3	NA	TRBJ2-1	few	TGTGCCAGCAGCTTACATAATCTTGGGTATGAGCAGTTCTTC	CASSLHNLGYEQFF
TRBV10-3	NA	TRBJ2-5	NA	TGTGCCATCAGTGCGAACTTACGGGAGACCCAGTACTTC	CAISANLRETQYF
TRBV6-4	NA	TRBJ2-1	NA	TGTGCCAGCAGTACGACCCTCAGCAATGAGCAGTTCTTC	CASSTTLSNEQFF
TRBV4-1	NA	TRBJ1-4	NA	TGCGCCAGCAGCCTTCAACGGGTCGGATCTAATGAAAAACTGTTTTTT	CASSLQRVGSNEKLFF
TRBV28	TRBD1	TRBJ1-6	once	TGTGCCAGCAGTTCGGGACAGGGAGATTCACCCCTCCACTTT	CASSSGQGDSPLHF
TRBV11-2	TRBD1	TRBJ1-1	NA	TGTGCCAGCAGCTCTTGGGACAGGGCGAACACTGAAGCTTTCTTT	CASSSWDRANTEAFF
TRBV28	NA	TRBJ2-5	NA	TGTGCCAGCTCAAGCGGGCGCCAAGAGACCCAGTACTTC	CASSSGRQETQYF
TRBV4-3	NA	TRBJ2-6	NA	TGCGCCAGCAGCCGCGGACATTACTCTAATTCTGGGGCCAACGTCCTGACTTTC	CASSRGHYSNSGANVLTF
TRBV3-1	NA	TRBJ1-1	NA	TGTGCCAGCAGCCAAAAAGCGGGGACTGAAGCTTTCTTT	CASSQKAGTEAFF
TRBV5-4	NA	TRBJ1-4	NA	TGTGCCAGCAGCTTGGGTTCAGGGATCGAAAAACTGTTTTTT	CASSLGSGIEKLFF
TRBV5-1	TRBD2	TRBJ2-2	few	TGCGCCAGCAGCCCCGGACTAGCGGGAGCGGATACCGGGGAGCTGTTTTTT	CASSPGLAGADTGELFF
TRBV7-2	TRBD2	TRBJ2-6	many	TGTGCCAGCAGCTTATCCGGTAGCGGGGCTGGGGCCAACGTCCTGACTTTC	CASSLSGSGAGANVLTF
TRBV4-1	NA	TRBJ2-3	many	TGCGCCAGCAGCCTCGGTGGATCTAGCACAGATACGCAGTATTTT	CASSLGGSSTDTQYF
TRBV11-3	NA	TRBJ2-2	NA	TGTGCCAGCATGGGCACCGGGGAGCTGTTTTTT	CASMGTGELFF
TRBV4-1	NA	TRBJ1-3	few	TGCGCCAGCAGCAATCCCCTCGCCTCTGGAAACACCATATATTTT	CASSNPLASGNTIYF
TRBV29-1	NA	TRBJ1-1	NA	TGCAGCGTTGAATATCGTGATAGGTCGGGAACTGCAAAACCGAACACTGAAGCTTTCTTT	CSVEYRDRSGTAKPNTEAFF
TRBV12-3/TRBV12-4	NA	TRBJ2-1	few	TGTGCCAGCAGTCCTCAGAGGGCCCCCGGGGGTGAGCAGTTCTTC	CASSPQRAPGGEQFF
TRBV7-8	NA	TRBJ1-1	NA	TGTGCCAGCAGACCGACCGTGATGAACACTGAAGCTTTCTTT	CASRPTVMNTEAFF
TRBV7-2	TRBD1	TRBJ1-5	many	TGTGCCAGCAGCTCACGACAGGGAAGCCAGCCCCAGCATTTT	CASSSRQGSQPQHF
TRBV18	NA	TRBJ2-2	few	TGTGCCAGCACCGGGACTTCGAACACCGGGGAGCTGTTTTTT	CASTGTSNTGELFF
TRBV5-1	NA	TRBJ1-6	NA	TGCGCCAGCAGCTTGGCCGGTAGCAGATATAATTCACCCCTCCACTTT	CASSLAGSRYNSPLHF
TRBV19	NA	TRBJ1-5	once	TGTGCCAGTAGGATGCAGGGAAGCAATCAGCCCCAGCATTTT	CASRMQGSNQPQHF
TRBV7-2	TRBD2	TRBJ2-5	NA	TGTGCCAGCAGCTCAGTCGGACTAGCGGGAATCCAAGAGACCCAGTACTTC	CASSSVGLAGIQETQYF
TRBV7-2	TRBD2	TRBJ2-7	NA	TGTGCCAGCAGCTTCCTTCGACTAGCGGGGTTTGAGAGAGGGCCTTACTCCGAGCAGTACTTC	CASSFLRLAGFERGPYSEQYF
TRBV28	NA	TRBJ1-3	NA	TGTGCCAGCACCCCCGAGGGCTCTGGAAACACCATATATTTT	CASTPEGSGNTIYF
TRBV6-1	NA	TRBJ1-3	many	TGTGCCAGCAGTTGGTCCAGGGTGGAAAACACCATATATTTT	CASSWSRVENTIYF
TRBV7-3	TRBD1	TRBJ1-1	many	TGTGCCAGCAGCTGGCTGACAGGGGGAAAAACTGAAGCTTTCTTT	CASSWLTGGKTEAFF
TRBV7-9	TRBD2	TRBJ2-1	few	TGTGCCAGCAGCCCGATTGGCGGGAGGGCCGGGGACAATGAGCAGTTCTTC	CASSPIGGRAGDNEQFF
TRBV7-8	TRBD2	TRBJ2-1	many	TGTGCCAGCAGCTTAGTTCGACGCGGGAGTCCCCATGAGCAGTTCTTC	CASSLVRRGSPHEQFF
TRBV6-8	NA	TRBJ1-1	few	TGTGCCAGCAGGTCGACAGCAAACACTGAAGCTTTCTTT	CASRSTANTEAFF
TRBV7-2	NA	TRBJ1-5	many	TGTGCCAGCAGCGTCGCACCGGAAGGGGCCCAGCATTTT	CASSVAPEGAQHF
TRBV7-2	TRBD2	TRBJ2-3	few	TGTGCCAGCAGCTTACTTTTGGGGGGGTCAGATACGCAGTATTTT	CASSLLLGGSDTQYF
TRBV12-3/TRBV12-4	NA	TRBJ1-5	few	TGTGCCAGCAGTCCTATCGGGACAACCCTCCAGCCCCAGCATTTT	CASSPIGTTLQPQHF
TRBV15	NA	TRBJ2-1	few	TGTGCCACCAGCAGAGTATTAGCGGCATACAATGAGCAGTTCTTC	CATSRVLAAYNEQFF
TRBV7-9	NA	TRBJ1-1	many	TGTGCCAGCAGTAAGATAGTGGGGAACACTGAAGCTTTCTTT	CASSKIVGNTEAFF
TRBV29-1	TRBD2	TRBJ2-1	NA	TGCAGCGTTGGCCTACTAGCGGGAGTGGTTGAGCAGTTCTTC	CSVGLLAGVVEQFF
TRBV9	NA	TRBJ1-6	NA	TGTGCCAGCAGCGTAGAAGCAGGGACTCATAATTCACCCCTCCACTTT	CASSVEAGTHNSPLHF
TRBV14	TRBD1	TRBJ1-1	few	TGTGCCAGCAGCCAAGTATTCGGGACAGGGGCCTCTCCATCGAACACTGAAGCTTTCTTT	CASSQVFGTGASPSNTEAFF
TRBV6-2/TRBV6-3	NA	TRBJ2-1	NA	TGTGCCAGCAGTTACGGGCTAGCGCAATCCTACAATGAGCAGTTCTTC	CASSYGLAQSYNEQFF
TRBV11-1	TRBD2	TRBJ2-1	many	TGTGCCAGTAGAGATAGCGGGAGGGCCCCCCATGAGCAGTTCTTC	CASRDSGRAPHEQFF
TRBV6-5	NA	TRBJ2-7	NA	TGTGCCAGCAGCCCCGGGACCGCCTACGAGCAGTACTTC	CASSPGTAYEQYF
TRBV5-5	TRBD1	TRBJ2-2	NA	TGTGCCAGCAGACTTGGACAGGGGAGGACCGGGGAGCTGTTTTTT	CASRLGQGRTGELFF
TRBV27	NA	TRBJ1-2	many	TGTGCCAGCAGAAACCAGGGAGCTAACTATGGCTACACCTTC	CASRNQGANYGYTF
TRBV6-6	NA	TRBJ2-3	NA	TGTGCCAGCACCCTTAGCACGGATACGCAGTATTTT	CASTLSTDTQYF
TRBV28	NA	TRBJ1-2	NA	TGTGCCAGCAGTCTCCTGGTAGATTCAGAGGGCTACACCTTC	CASSLLVDSEGYTF
TRBV4-1	NA	TRBJ1-1	NA	TGCGCCAGCAGCCGAGACCGGGACTTGAACACTGAAGCTTTCTTT	CASSRDRDLNTEAFF
TRBV7-9	TRBD2	TRBJ2-1	NA	TGTGCCAGCAGCTCGAACCACCTAGCGGGAGCGTACAATGAGCAGTTCTTC	CASSSNHLAGAYNEQFF
TRBV12-3/TRBV12-4	NA	TRBJ1-3	NA	TGTGCCAGCAGCGAACAGGGCTGGAGAAACACCATATATTTT	CASSEQGWRNTIYF
TRBV7-9	NA	TRBJ1-1	many	TGTGCCAGCAGGTCGGCACTGAACACTGAAGCTTTCTTT	CASRSALNTEAFF
TRBV5-6	TRBD2	TRBJ2-7	few	TGTGCCAGCAGCCCCCTAGCGTCACTAGCGGGAGGCGAGCAGTACTTC	CASSPLASLAGGEQYF
TRBV6-5	TRBD1	TRBJ1-2	NA	TGTGCCAGCAGTAGGACAGGGAAAGGTGGCTACACCTTC	CASSRTGKGGYTF
TRBV6-4	NA	TRBJ1-1	NA	TGTGCCAGCAGTTACGAGGAGGGCACTGAAGCTTTCTTT	CASSYEEGTEAFF
TRBV20-1	TRBD2	TRBJ2-3	NA	TGCAGTGCCCTCCACTTGGAGGGAGGGCGTGGAGATACGCAGTATTTT	CSALHLEGGRGDTQYF
TRBV14	NA	TRBJ2-3	few	TGTGCCAGCAGCCAAGATCAGTTACTAGGGCGCAATACGCAGTATTTT	CASSQDQLLGRNTQYF
TRBV10-3	TRBD1	TRBJ1-1	NA	TGTGCCATCAGGACAACAGGGGCCACCACTGAAGCTTTCTTT	CAIRTTGATTEAFF
TRBV7-7	NA	TRBJ2-1	many	TGTGCTAGCAGCTTAAGCTCTAGCTACAATGAGCAGTTCTTC	CASSLSSSYNEQFF
TRBV6-1	NA	TRBJ1-6	few	TGTGCCAGCAGTGAAACAGGGAATTCACCCCTCCACTTT	CASSETGNSPLHF
TRBV18	TRBD1	TRBJ2-1	few	TGTGCCAGCTCACCGTACAGGGGTGACAATGAGCAGTTCTTC	CASSPYRGDNEQFF
TRBV7-9	NA	TRBJ2-7	few	TGTGCCAGCAGCACCTACTACGAGCAGTACTTC	CASSTYYEQYF